One sample yielded the 19 T cell receptor beta chains listed below, sequenced in a study of vaccination and CD4 T cells after COVID-19. Their specific antigens are unknown. An Oncomine TCR Beta short-read assay was used to sequence the DNA from cultured CD4+ T cells. TCRdb re-derived calls from the PCR reads in MiXCR, one entry per CDR3 protein. The table lists about 16,000 distinct CDR3 sequences, about two fifths of them singletons. Treatment given: roughly 10-day PBMC culture with coronavirus spike peptide pools or control peptides (ViraFEST assay). What was sequenced was CD4+ T cells from blood, cultured in vitro. These receptors originate from a human donor who had recovered from COVID-19.

This clonotype was observed a few times. The V and J genes are TRBV19 and TRBJ1-5; D not certain. The germline V and J ends were trimmed by 4 bases and 4 bases, with 14 bases remaining between them. The V gene's germline CDR1 is LNHDA and CDR2 SQIVND (reference sequence). The CDR3 has 15 residues. In DNA, the CDR3 is TGTGCCAGTAGTAAACGCCGGGCAGATAATCAGCCCCAGCATTTT. Protein sequence: CASSKRRADNQPQHF.

The chain is built from TRBV2 and TRBJ2-3, with D perhaps assigned TRBD1 or TRBD2 (5 bases each). This CDR3 region has 16 residues. CDR1 and CDR2 from the germline V gene are SNHLY and FYNNEI. V shed 3 bases and J shed 9 bases, with 22 bases lying between them. The CDR3 coding sequence is TGTGCCAGCAGTGATCCGGGAACTATGGGGCAAAGAACGCAGTATTTT. It specifies CASSDPGTMGQRTQYF.

The CDR3 nucleotides read TGTGCCAGCAGTTCGACTAGCGGGGGAGTCCAAGAGACCCAGTACTTC. Translated, it gives CASSSTSGGVQETQYF. The rearrangement uses TRBV12-3 or TRBV12-4 and TRBJ2-5; 12 bases fit TRBD2. J was trimmed by 1 base and V by 4 bases; bases with no gene match: 4. The CDR3 is made up of 16 amino acids.

Here the CDR3 reads CAISGLQTEAFF. DNA of the CDR3: TGTGCCATCAGTGGTTTGCAGACTGAAGCTTTCTTT. The chain employs TRBV10-3 and TRBJ1-1; no firm D call. Germline V lookup: CDR1 ENHRY, CDR2 SYGVKD. The CDR3 covers 12 residues. V lost 4 bases and J lost 5, with 8 bases in between.

The chain's CDR3 is CASSPGISNTEAFF. CDR3 in DNA: TGCGCCAGCAGCCCCGGGATTTCGAACACTGAAGCTTTCTTT. The J gene is TRBJ1-1, the V gene TRBV5-1; D gene unclear. V lost 4 bases and J 1 base, leaving 11 bases between the germline ends. CDR1 is SGHRS and CDR2 is YFSETQ in the germline V gene. This CDR3 has 14 residues.

As DNA, the CDR3 is TGTGCCACCAGTGATTTCAAGGGGGGTCAAGAGACCCAGTACTTC. This codes for CATSDFKGGQETQYF. V and J are TRBV24-1 and TRBJ2-5, with D possibly called TRBD1 or TRBD2 (6 bases each). CDR3 length equals 15 residues. Trimming shortened V by 1 base and J by 2 bases, and 10 bases separated the two germline ends. Germline V gives CDR1 KGHDR, CDR2 SFDVKD.

This clonotype was counted a few times. The V call is TRBV7-8, the J call TRBJ1-1; 7 positions agree with TRBD1. The ends lost 3 bases at V and 6 bases at J; junction bases unmatched: 7. CDR1 is SGHVS and CDR2 is FQNEAQ in the germline V gene. This CDR3 is built from 14 residues. This CDR3 is CASSLGSTGAEAFF. The CDR3, as DNA: TGTGCCAGCAGCTTGGGTAGCACAGGGGCTGAAGCTTTCTTT.

The V call is TRBV24-1, the J call TRBJ2-5, with TRBD2 matching over 13 bases. This CDR3 is built from 19 residues. CDR1 and CDR2 (germline): KGHDR, SFDVKD. Unmatched junction bases numbered 14, after V lost 4 bases and J lost 4 bases. For the CDR3, the DNA is TGTGCCACCAGTGACGGACTAGCGGGAGAAAGTTTGCGCCGAGAGACCCAGTACTTC. Its protein product is CATSDGLAGESLRRETQYF.

The chain carries TRBV2 and TRBJ2-7; no reliable D call. This CDR3 comprises 13 residues. From germline, CDR1 is SNHLY and CDR2 FYNNEI. V shed 3 bases and J shed 0 bases, with 6 bases lying between them. CDR3 DNA: TGTGCCAGCAGTGATCGTCGCTCCTACGAGCAGTACTTC. It codes for CASSDRRSYEQYF.

Of note for this clonotype: Germline and junction disagree at one end, which may indicate a read error. This rearrangement joins TRBV5-3 to TRBJ1-1, with unresolved D. TRBV5-3 carries the ORF label, with uncertain function. This CDR3 comprises 13 residues. DNA of the CDR3: TGTGCCAGCAGCTTGGCCATGGAGGGTGAAGCTTTCTTT. Amino acid sequence: CASSLAMEGEAFF.

The chain is built from TRBV30 and TRBJ1-4, with 9 positions matching TRBD1. V was pared by 1 base and J by 8 bases, with 5 bases of the junction left unmatched. The CDR3 is 14 amino acids. The V gene's germline CDR1 is GTSNPN and CDR2 SVGIG (reference sequence). The CDR3 here is CAWSGWTGEEKLFF. CDR3 in DNA: TGTGCCTGGAGTGGGTGGACAGGGGAGGAAAAACTGTTTTTT.

J is TRBJ1-1 and V is TRBV9; TRBD1 agrees at 8 bases. The germline V gene has CDR1 SGDLS and CDR2 YYNGEE. The CDR3 is made up of 15 amino acids. V dropped 3 bases and J dropped 2; count of bases not matched to a gene: 6. The CDR3 DNA is TGTGCCAGCAGCGCCGCCGGACAGGGCAACACTGAAGCTTTCTTT. It codes for CASSAAGQGNTEAFF.

V is TRBV19 and J is TRBJ2-1; TRBD2 agrees at 8 bases. Trimming took 4 bases from V and 6 from J; bases not matched to a gene: 11. CDR1 is LNHDA and CDR2 is SQIVND in the germline V gene (reference sequence). CDR3 length: 16 residues. The DNA for the CDR3 is TGTGCCAGTAGTAGAGCGGGAGACGGGTTCTTCAATGAGCAGTTCTTC. It yields the protein CASSRAGDGFFNEQFF.

This clonotype has only a few counts. The chain has TRBV20-1 and TRBJ1-6; TRBD1 agrees at 9 bases. Germline V gene data show CDR1 as DFQATT and CDR2 as SNEGSKA (reference sequence). The CDR3 runs to 15 residues. V shed 5 bases, J shed 4 bases, and the junction held 6 bases outside the gene matches. The CDR3 reads CSAPRGTGYNSPLHF. CDR3 coding DNA: TGCAGTGCTCCCCGCGGGACAGGGTATAATTCACCCCTCCACTTT.

This chain connects TRBV10-1 to TRBJ2-7; TRBD1 agrees at 8 bases. Unmatched junction bases numbered 15, after V lost 6 bases and J lost 2 bases. The CDR3 sequence is 17 residues long. Germline V gene data show CDR1 as WNHNN and CDR2 as SYGVQD (reference sequence). CDR3 protein: CASSPRTAGTGTYEQYF. The CDR3 DNA follows: TGCGCCAGCAGCCCAAGAACCGCCGGGACAGGTACCTACGAGCAGTACTTC.

This chain links TRBV19 with TRBJ2-7; the match to TRBD1 covers 7 bases. Germline CDR1 LNHDA, CDR2 SQIVND (reference sequence). This CDR3 spans 13 amino acids. The V and J ends lost 5 bases and 3 bases, in that order; junction bases with no gene match: 4. The CDR3 region has the DNA TGTGCCAGTAGTTTGGGACAGTACTACGAGCAGTACTTC. This codes for CASSLGQYYEQYF.

This clonotype has only a few counts. V and J are TRBV5-1 and TRBJ1-2, with a possible D match to TRBD1 (5 bases). This CDR3 has 16 amino acids. Germline V gene sequence: CDR1 SGHRS, CDR2 YFSETQ. The V gene lost 4 bases and the J gene lost 4 bases, with 20 bases spanning the gap. CDR3: CASSLPNRTPFYGYTF. The CDR3 DNA is TGCGCCAGCAGCCTCCCTAACAGGACCCCCTTCTATGGCTACACCTTC.

The chain uses TRBV12-3 or TRBV12-4 and TRBJ2-5; TRBD1 aligns across 9 bases. V trimming: 5 bases; J trimming: 4 bases; junction bases outside the gene matches: 2. The CDR3 spans 13 residues. CDR3 bases: TGTGCCAGCAGTCTGGGACAGGGAGAGACCCAGTACTTC. Translated, it gives CASSLGQGETQYF.

J is TRBJ1-5 and V is TRBV20-1; 7 bases map to TRBD1. This CDR3 is 13 amino acids long. J was trimmed by 4 bases and V by 6 bases; bases with no gene match: 6. Germline V gives CDR1 DFQATT, CDR2 SNEGSKA (reference sequence). CDR3 loop: CSATQGVNQPQHF. CDR3 DNA sequence: TGCAGTGCCACCCAGGGGGTAAATCAGCCCCAGCATTTT.